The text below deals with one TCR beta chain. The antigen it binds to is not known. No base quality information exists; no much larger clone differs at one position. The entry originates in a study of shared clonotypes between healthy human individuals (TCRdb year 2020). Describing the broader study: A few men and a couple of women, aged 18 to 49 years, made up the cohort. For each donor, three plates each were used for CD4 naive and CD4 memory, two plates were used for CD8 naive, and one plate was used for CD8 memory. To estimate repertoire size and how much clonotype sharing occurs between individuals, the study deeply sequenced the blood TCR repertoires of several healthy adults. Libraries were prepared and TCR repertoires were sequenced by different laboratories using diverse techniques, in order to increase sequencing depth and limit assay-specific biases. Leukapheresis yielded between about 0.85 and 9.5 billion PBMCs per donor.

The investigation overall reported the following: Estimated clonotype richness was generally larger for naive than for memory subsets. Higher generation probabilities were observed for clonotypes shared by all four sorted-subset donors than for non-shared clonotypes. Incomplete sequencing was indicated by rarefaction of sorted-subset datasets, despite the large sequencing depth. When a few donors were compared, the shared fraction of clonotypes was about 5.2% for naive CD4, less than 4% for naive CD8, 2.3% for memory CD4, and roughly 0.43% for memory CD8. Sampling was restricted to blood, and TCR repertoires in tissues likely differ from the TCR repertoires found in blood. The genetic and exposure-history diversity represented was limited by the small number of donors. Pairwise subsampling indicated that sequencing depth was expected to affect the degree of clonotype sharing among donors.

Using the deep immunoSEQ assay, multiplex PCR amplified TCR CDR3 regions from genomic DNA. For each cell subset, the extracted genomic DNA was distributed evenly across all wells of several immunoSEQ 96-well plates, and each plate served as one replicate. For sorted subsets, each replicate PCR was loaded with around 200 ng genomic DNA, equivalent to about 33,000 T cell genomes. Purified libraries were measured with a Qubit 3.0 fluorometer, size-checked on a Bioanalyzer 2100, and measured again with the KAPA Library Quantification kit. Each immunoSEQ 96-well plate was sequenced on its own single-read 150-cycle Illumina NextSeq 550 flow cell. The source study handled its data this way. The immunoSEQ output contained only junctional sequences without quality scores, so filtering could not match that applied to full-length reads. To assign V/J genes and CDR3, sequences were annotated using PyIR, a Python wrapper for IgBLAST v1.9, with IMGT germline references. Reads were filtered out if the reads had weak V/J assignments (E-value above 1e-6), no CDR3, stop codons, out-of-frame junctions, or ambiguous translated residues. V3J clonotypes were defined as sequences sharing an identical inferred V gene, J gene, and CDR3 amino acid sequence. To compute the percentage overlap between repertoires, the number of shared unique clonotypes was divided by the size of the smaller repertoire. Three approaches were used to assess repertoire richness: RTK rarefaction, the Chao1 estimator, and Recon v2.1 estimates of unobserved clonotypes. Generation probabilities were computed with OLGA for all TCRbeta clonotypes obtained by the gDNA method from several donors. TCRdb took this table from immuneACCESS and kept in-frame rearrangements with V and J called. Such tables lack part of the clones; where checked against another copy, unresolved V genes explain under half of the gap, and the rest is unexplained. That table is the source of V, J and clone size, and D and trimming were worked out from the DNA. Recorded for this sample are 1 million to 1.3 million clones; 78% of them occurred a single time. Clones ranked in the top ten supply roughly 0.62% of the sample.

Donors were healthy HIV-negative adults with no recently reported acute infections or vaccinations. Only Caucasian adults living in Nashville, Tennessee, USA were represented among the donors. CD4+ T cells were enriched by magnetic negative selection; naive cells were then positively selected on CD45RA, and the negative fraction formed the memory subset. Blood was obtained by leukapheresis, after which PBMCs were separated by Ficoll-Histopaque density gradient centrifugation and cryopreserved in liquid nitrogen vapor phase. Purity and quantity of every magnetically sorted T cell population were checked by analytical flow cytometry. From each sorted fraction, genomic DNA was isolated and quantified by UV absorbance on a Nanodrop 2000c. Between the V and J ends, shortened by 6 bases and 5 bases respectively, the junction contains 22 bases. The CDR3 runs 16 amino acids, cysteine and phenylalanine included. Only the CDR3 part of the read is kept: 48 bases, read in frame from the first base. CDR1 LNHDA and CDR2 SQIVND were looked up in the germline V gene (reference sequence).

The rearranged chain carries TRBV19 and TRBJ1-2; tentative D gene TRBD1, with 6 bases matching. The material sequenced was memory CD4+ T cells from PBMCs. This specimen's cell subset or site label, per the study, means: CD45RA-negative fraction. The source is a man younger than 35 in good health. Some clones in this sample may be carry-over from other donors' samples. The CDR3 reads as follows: CASSSSRGPGGYGYTF. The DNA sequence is TGTGCCAGTAGCTCCTCCCGGGGGCCGGGCGGATATGGCTACACCTTC.